This TCR beta chain was recovered during a study of Ad26.COV2.S vaccination and SARS-CoV-2 variants. Study as a whole: Of the COV1001 trial arms, the Ad26.COV2.S arm included the donor. Once or twice, 56 days apart, Ad26.COV2.S was delivered intramuscularly.

Profiled with immunoSEQ multiplex PCR; TCRdb holds only in-frame clones, not every one. The sample records 380,000 or so clones, roughly 90% being singletons. Specified treatment: 15 to 20 received Ad26.COV2.S at low or high dose, single or two shots; about five received placebo; per-sample allocation not given. Sampling occurred on day 63 after the first vaccine or placebo injection. The vaccine delivered Wuhan-strain SARS-CoV-2 spike through an Ad26 vector. For this clone: The antigen is undetermined.

Whole-study findings and limits: Vaccine recipients surpassed placebo recipients in spike-specific TCR breadth.

The CDR3 is 14 amino acids. The V gene end was trimmed by 0 bases and the J gene end by 8 bases; junction bases not matched to a gene: 4. Germline V gene lookup returns CDR1 MNHEY and CDR2 SVGAGI. Sequences were derived from peripheral blood, sampled in a trial of Ad26.COV2.S vaccine versus placebo. This clonotype was sampled from a person aged 18-65 years who received the Ad26.COV2.S COVID-19 vaccine or a placebo. The chain couples TRBV6-5 to TRBJ1-1; 9 nucleotides agree with TRBD1. CDR3 bases: TGTGCCAGCAGTTACTCGGACAGGGGCAGGGAAGCTTTCTTT. It codes for CASSYSDRGREAFF.